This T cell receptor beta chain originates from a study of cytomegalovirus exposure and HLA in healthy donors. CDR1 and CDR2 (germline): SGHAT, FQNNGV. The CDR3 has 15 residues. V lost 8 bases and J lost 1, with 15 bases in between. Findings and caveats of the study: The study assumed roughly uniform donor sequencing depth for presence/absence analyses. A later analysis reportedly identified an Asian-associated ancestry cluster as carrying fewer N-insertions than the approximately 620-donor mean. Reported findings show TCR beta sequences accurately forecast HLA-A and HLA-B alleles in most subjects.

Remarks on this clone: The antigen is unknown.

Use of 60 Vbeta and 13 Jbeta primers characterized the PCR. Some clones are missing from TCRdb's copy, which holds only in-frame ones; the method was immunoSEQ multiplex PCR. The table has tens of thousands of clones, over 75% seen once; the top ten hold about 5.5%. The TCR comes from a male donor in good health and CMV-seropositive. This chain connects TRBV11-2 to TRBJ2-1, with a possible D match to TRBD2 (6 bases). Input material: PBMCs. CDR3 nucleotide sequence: TGTGCCAGCTTGGAGCGGGTCGGGTCCTACAATGAGCAGTTCTTC. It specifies CASLERVGSYNEQFF. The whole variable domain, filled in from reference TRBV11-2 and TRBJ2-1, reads EAGVAQSPRYKIIEKRQSVAFWCNPISGHATLYWYQQILGQGPKLLIQFQNNGVVDDSQLPKDRFSAERLKGVDSTLKIQPAKLEDSAVYLCASLERVGSYNEQFFGPGTRLTVL.